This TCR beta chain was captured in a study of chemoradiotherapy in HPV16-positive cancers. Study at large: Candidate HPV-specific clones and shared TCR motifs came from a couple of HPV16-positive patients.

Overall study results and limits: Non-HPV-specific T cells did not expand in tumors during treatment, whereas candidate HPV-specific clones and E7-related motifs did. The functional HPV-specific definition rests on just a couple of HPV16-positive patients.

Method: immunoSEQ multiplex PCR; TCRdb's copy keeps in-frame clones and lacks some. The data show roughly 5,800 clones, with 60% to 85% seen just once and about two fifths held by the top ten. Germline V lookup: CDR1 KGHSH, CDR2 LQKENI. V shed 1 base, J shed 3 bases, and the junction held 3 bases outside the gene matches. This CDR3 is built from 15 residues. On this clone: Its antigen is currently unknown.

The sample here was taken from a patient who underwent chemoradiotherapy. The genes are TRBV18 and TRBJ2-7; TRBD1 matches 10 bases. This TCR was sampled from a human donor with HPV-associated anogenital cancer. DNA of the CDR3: TGTGCCAGCTCACCACAGACAGGGGGCCTCTACGAGCAGTACGTC. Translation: CASSPQTGGLYEQYV.